Following are 9 T cell receptor beta chains from one sample sequenced in a study of monozygotic twins with inflammatory bowel disease. For each CDR3 protein, TCRdb gives one entry from its re-call of the 5' RACE reads, without DNA. In total, the table holds more than 300,000 distinct CDR3 sequences. The specimen was blood. Source of these receptors: a human donor with ulcerative colitis or Crohn's disease, or a healthy co-twin of an affected twin (not recorded which).

This rearrangement joins TRBV20-1 to TRBJ2-5; the D call of TRBD1 rests on TCRdb alone, since no DNA is present to check it. From germline, CDR1 is DFQATT and CDR2 SNEGSKA (reference sequence). The CDR3 contains 13 residues. The CDR3 loop reads CSAPGPKTETQYF.

The genes are TRBV6-2 or TRBV6-3 and TRBJ2-1; TCRdb selects TRBD2, and the lack of DNA leaves this call unchecked. Germline loops: CDR1 MNHEY, CDR2 SVGEGT. This CDR3 contains 19 residues. CDR3 residues: CASSYSMGLAGGPYNEQFF.

J is TRBJ2-1 and V is TRBV2; TCRdb designates TRBD2, a call that cannot be tested without DNA. Germline V gene sequence: CDR1 SNHLY, CDR2 FYNNEI. The CDR3 is 12 amino acids. The CDR3: CASDTSFHEQFF.

The chain employs TRBV5-1 and TRBJ2-7; with no DNA, the TCRdb D assignment of TRBD2 cannot be verified. The CDR3 is 20 amino acids. The germline V gene encodes CDR1 SGHRS and CDR2 YFSETQ. Here the CDR3 reads CASTFPPGLAGATRSYEQYF. The full variable domain, with the rest looked up from reference TRBV5-1 and TRBJ2-7, is KAGVTQTPRYLIKTRGQQVTLSCSPISGHRSVSWYQQTPGQGLQFLFEYFSETQRNKGNFPGRFSGRQFSNSRSEMNVSTLELGDSALYLCASTFPPGLAGATRSYEQYFGPGTRLTVT.

Here the CDR3 reads CSARFPDRNTEAFF. The chain couples TRBV20-1 to TRBJ1-1. Germline V CDR1 and CDR2: DFQATT, SNEGSKA (reference sequence). The CDR3 length is 14 residues.

The CDR3: CAWSVPPLYEQYF. V is TRBV30 and J is TRBJ2-7; TCRdb's D call, TRBD1, is unchecked because there is no DNA. Germline V CDR1 and CDR2: GTSNPN, SVGIG (reference sequence). The CDR3 has 13 amino acids.

The chain has TRBV12-3 or TRBV12-4 and TRBJ1-1; TCRdb's D call of TRBD1 is untestable without DNA. The CDR3 is 12 residues long. This CDR3 is CASSSRGTEAFF.

This rearrangement joins TRBV12-3 or TRBV12-4 to TRBJ2-1; there is no DNA to check the TCRdb D call of TRBD2. This CDR3 is built from 16 residues. This CDR3 is CASSAGTSGRVNEQFF.

The chain joins TRBV12-3 or TRBV12-4 to TRBJ1-1; TCRdb reports TRBD1, a call that lacks DNA to check it against. The CDR3 length is 16 residues. The CDR3 spells CASIPTGGIMNTEAFF.